The present TCR beta chain was sequenced within a study of shared clonotypes between healthy human individuals (dated by TCRdb to 2019 to 2021). General notes on the study: Three men and two women, aged 18 to 49 years, made up the cohort. For each donor, CD4 naive and CD4 memory were each run on three plates, CD8 naive on two plates, and CD8 memory on one plate. To estimate repertoire size and how much clonotypes are shared between individuals, the study performed deep sequencing of blood TCR repertoires from a few healthy adults. Different laboratories and diverse techniques were used to prepare libraries and sequence TCR repertoires, to increase sequencing depth and limit assay-specific biases. Per donor, leukapheresis produced somewhere between about 0.94 and 9.5 billion PBMCs.

The donors were healthy, HIV-negative adults who had no recently reported acute infections or vaccinations. All donors were Caucasian adults living in Nashville, Tennessee, USA. CD4+ T cells were enriched by magnetic negative selection, after which naive cells were positively selected on CD45RA and the negative fraction was taken as the memory subset. Blood was obtained by leukapheresis, after which PBMCs were separated by Ficoll-Histopaque density gradient centrifugation and cryopreserved in liquid nitrogen vapor phase. Purity and quantity of every magnetically sorted T cell population were checked by analytical flow cytometry. Genomic DNA was isolated from every sorted fraction and measured by UV absorbance on a Nanodrop 2000c. The investigation overall reported the following: Because the study included a small number of donors, the genetic and exposure-history diversity represented was limited. Naive subsets generally had larger estimated clonotype richness than memory subsets. When a few donors were compared, the shared fraction of clonotypes was roughly 5% for naive CD4, more than 3% for naive CD8, 2% to 2.5% for memory CD4, and around 0.37% for memory CD8. Pairwise subsampling indicated that sequencing depth was expected to affect the degree of clonotype sharing among donors. Only blood was sampled, and tissue TCR repertoires likely differ from those in blood. Even with the large sequencing depth, rarefaction of the sorted-subset datasets indicated that sequencing was incomplete. Clonotypes shared by all four sorted-subset donors showed higher generation probabilities than non-shared clonotypes.

Using the deep immunoSEQ assay, multiplex PCR amplified TCR CDR3 regions from genomic DNA. Genomic DNA extracted from each cell subset was distributed evenly over all wells of several immunoSEQ 96-well plates, and each plate served as one replicate. Each replicate PCR for sorted subsets received about 200 ng genomic DNA, equal to 28,000 or so T cell genomes. Purified libraries were measured with a Qubit 3.0 fluorometer, size-checked on a Bioanalyzer 2100, and measured again with the KAPA Library Quantification kit. Every immunoSEQ 96-well plate was sequenced on a dedicated single-read 150-cycle Illumina NextSeq 550 flow cell. Per the authors' processing: Because only junctional sequences without quality scores were contained in the immunoSEQ output, filtering matching that applied to full-length reads could not be performed. Sequences were annotated with PyIR, a Python wrapper for IgBLAST v1.9, and V/J genes and CDR3 were assigned using IMGT germline references. Reads were filtered out if the reads had weak V/J assignments (E-value above 1e-6), no CDR3, stop codons, out-of-frame junctions, or ambiguous translated residues. A V3J clonotype was defined by an identical inferred V gene, J gene, and CDR3 amino acid sequence. To compute the percentage overlap between repertoires, the number of shared unique clonotypes was divided by the size of the smaller repertoire. Richness of each repertoire was evaluated using RTK rarefaction, the Chao1 estimator, and Recon v2.1 estimates of unobserved clonotypes. OLGA was used to compute generation probabilities for all TCRbeta clonotypes that the gDNA method yielded from a handful of donors. TCRdb provides this immuneACCESS table in a form limited to in-frame rearrangements. Some clones are lacking; in checked studies, under half of them reflect an unresolved V gene, and why the rest are absent is not known. That table furnishes V, J and clone size, whereas the DNA furnished D and trimming. The sample table contains over 2 million clones; only one count was recorded for 92% of them. 0.37% of the sample lies in the top ten.

The count of this clone is one. What antigen it recognizes has not been identified. No per-base quality is available; no much larger clone lies one base away. CDR1 and CDR2 are drawn from the germline V gene: LGHNA, YSLEER. V loses 4 bases at its end and J loses 9 bases; junction bases beyond the gene matches: 5. The CDR3 runs 14 amino acids, cysteine and phenylalanine included. Only the CDR3 DNA is retained, 42 bases long and in frame from the first base. Sequenced: naive CD4+ T cells from PBMCs. In light of the paper, this sample's cell subset or site label describes: CD45RA+ positively selected. In this chain, TRBV4-3 is recombined with TRBJ2-1, with 11 middle bases fitting TRBD2. The TCR was taken from a man in his late teens or twenties in good health. Some clones in this sample may be carry-over from other donors' samples. The nucleotide sequence is TGCGCCAGCAGCCCCTCTAGCGGGAGGCCTGAGCAGTTCTTC. The encoded protein is CASSPSSGRPEQFF.